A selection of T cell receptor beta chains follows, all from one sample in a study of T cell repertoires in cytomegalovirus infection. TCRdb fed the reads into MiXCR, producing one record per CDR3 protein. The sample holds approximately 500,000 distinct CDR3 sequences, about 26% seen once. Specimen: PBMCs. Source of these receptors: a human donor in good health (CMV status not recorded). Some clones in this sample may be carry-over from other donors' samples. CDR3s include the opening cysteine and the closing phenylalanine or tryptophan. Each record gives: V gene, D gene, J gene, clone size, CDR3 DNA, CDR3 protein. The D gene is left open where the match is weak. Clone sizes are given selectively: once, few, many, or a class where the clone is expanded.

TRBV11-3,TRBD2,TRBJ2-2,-,TGTGCCACCTCCGGGACTAGCGGGTGGATAGGGACCGGGGAGCTGTTTTTT,CATSGTSGWIGTGELFF
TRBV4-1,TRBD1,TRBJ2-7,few,TGCGCCAGCAGCCTAGAACCCGGGACAGCTTCCTACGAGCAGTACTTC,CASSLEPGTASYEQYF
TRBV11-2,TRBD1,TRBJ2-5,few,TGTGCCAGCAGGCCGGGACAGGTCTATGGGGGAAGAGAGACCCAGTACTTC,CASRPGQVYGGRETQYF
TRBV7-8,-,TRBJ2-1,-,TGTGCCAGCAGCTTATTTACAGAGTACAATGAGCAGTTCTTC,CASSLFTEYNEQFF
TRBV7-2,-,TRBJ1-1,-,TGTGCCAGCAGCTCGACCCGAGACGGCACTGAAGCTTTCTTT,CASSSTRDGTEAFF
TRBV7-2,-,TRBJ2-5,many,TGTGCCAGCAGCTTAGACGGTCGCGCGGGAGAGACCCAGTACTTC,CASSLDGRAGETQYF
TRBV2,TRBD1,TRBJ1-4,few,TGTGCCGGCAGAGAGCACCCAGGGGGCAAGCTCGCTAATGAAAAACTGTTTTTT,CAGREHPGGKLANEKLFF
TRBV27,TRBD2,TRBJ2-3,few,TGTGCCAGCAGGGGAAATAGCGGGAGGGCTACAGATACGCAGTATTTT,CASRGNSGRATDTQYF
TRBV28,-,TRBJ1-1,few,TGTGCCAGCAGTTTACGGGAGGGACTTAATATGAACACTGAAGCTTTCTTT,CASSLREGLNMNTEAFF
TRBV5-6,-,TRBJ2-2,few,TGTGCCAGCAGCTGGAAGCTAGGTTCCCGCCCCGGGGAGCTGTTTTTT,CASSWKLGSRPGELFF
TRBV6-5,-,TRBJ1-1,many,TGTGCCAGCAGTTACTCGAACAGGGCGAACACTGAAGCTTTCTTT,CASSYSNRANTEAFF
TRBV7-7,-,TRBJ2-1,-,TGTGCCAGCAGCTTAGGGGGCTATAGCTCCTACAATGAGCAGTTCTTC,CASSLGGYSSYNEQFF
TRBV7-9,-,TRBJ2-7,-,TGTGCCAGCAGGGGGGGTTTCGGCCGCGACGAGCAGTACTTC,CASRGGFGRDEQYF
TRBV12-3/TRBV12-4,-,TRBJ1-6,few,TGTGCCAGCAGTTCCACGGGGAGCTCACCCCTCCACTTT,CASSSTGSSPLHF
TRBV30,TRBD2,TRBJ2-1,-,TGTGCCTGGAGTGAGGGAACTAGCGGGGCTTACAATGAGCAGTTCTTC,CAWSEGTSGAYNEQFF
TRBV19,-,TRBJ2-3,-,TGTGCCAGTAGCCGGGCGGGACCTGGGGATACGCAGTATTTT,CASSRAGPGDTQYF
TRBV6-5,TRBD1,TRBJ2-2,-,TGTGCCAGCAGTTACCGGACAGGGTCCCTCTCAGAGCTGTTTTTT,CASSYRTGSLSELFF
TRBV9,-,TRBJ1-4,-,TGTGCCAGCAGCGTAGGGGCTAATGAAAAACTGTTTTTT,CASSVGANEKLFF
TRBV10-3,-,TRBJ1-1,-,TGTGCCATTAGTTCGGGACGGGAGAACACTGAAGCTTTCTTT,CAISSGRENTEAFF
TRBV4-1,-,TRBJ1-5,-,TGCGCCAGCAGCCAAGAGACAGCTGGGGGAATGGGCAATCAGCCCCAGCATTTT,CASSQETAGGMGNQPQHF
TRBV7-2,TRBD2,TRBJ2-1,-,TGTGCCAGCAGCTACCGGACTAGCGGGATAGGTGAGCAGTTCTTC,CASSYRTSGIGEQFF
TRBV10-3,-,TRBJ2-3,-,TGTGCCATCAGTGAGTCGCACTACCCCACAGATACGCAGTATTTT,CAISESHYPTDTQYF
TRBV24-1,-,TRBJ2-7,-,TGTGCCACCAGTGATTTGCATAGTTGGAAGCAGTACTTC,CATSDLHSWKQYF
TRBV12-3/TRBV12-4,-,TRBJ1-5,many,TGTGCCAGCAGTCCCGCCGGGGCGGGCAATCAGCCCCAGCATTTT,CASSPAGAGNQPQHF
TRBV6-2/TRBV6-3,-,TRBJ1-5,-,TGTGCCAGCAGAGACGGGCAGAGCAATCAGCCCCAGCATTTT,CASRDGQSNQPQHF
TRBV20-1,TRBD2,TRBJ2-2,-,TGCAGTGCCAATAGCGGGAGGGGCACCGGGGAGCTGTTTTTT,CSANSGRGTGELFF
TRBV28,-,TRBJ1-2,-,TGTGCCAGCAGTTCAGAAGGCTTAGCTAACTATGGCTACACCTTC,CASSSEGLANYGYTF
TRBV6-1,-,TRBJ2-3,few,TGTGCCAGCAGTGAACGTGGGAGAGAAGATACGCAGTATTTT,CASSERGREDTQYF
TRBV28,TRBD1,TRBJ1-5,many,TGTGCCAGCAGTCCTTGGGACAGGGCCGTTGGGAGCAATCAGCCCCAGCATTTT,CASSPWDRAVGSNQPQHF
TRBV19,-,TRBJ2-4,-,TGTGCCAGTAGTATTGGGACAATGCAGTACATTCAGTACTTC,CASSIGTMQYIQYF
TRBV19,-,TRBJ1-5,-,TGTGCCAGCACTATGATAGGGGGGCGCAATCAGCCCCAGCATTTT,CASTMIGGRNQPQHF
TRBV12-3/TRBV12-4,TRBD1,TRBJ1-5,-,TGTGCCAGCAGATCGGGGACAGTGGAGCCCCAGCATTTT,CASRSGTVEPQHF
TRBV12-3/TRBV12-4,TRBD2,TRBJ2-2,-,TGTGCCAGCACCATAAGCGGGATTCGAACCGGGGAGCTGTTTTTT,CASTISGIRTGELFF
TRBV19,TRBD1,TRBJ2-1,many,TGTGCCAGTAGTAGGGGGACAGGGAGGGCGTACAATGAGCAGTTCTTC,CASSRGTGRAYNEQFF
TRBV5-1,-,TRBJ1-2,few,TGCGCCAGCAGCCCGACTGCGGATGGCTACACCTTC,CASSPTADGYTF
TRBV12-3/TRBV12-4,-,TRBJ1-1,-,TGTGCCAGCAGTTTATCTCGAGTCGGGGGGTTGGTGAACACTGAAGCTTTCTTT,CASSLSRVGGLVNTEAFF
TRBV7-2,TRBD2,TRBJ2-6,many,TGTGCCAGCAGCGTTACGGGGGGGGGGGCCAACGTCCTGACTTTC,CASSVTGGGANVLTF